The 20 T cell receptor beta chains below all came from one sample that was sequenced in a study of T-cell memory formation after mild COVID-19. TCRdb fed the 5' RACE reads into MiXCR, producing one record per CDR3 protein. The sample shows 550,000 to 650,000 distinct CDR3 sequences, 17% of them seen only once. Material: PBMCs or a T cell subset sorted from them (not recorded which). Every receptor here comes from an adult woman who had mild COVID-19 (a few samples of this study predate the infection). Cell type and time point are not known.

The table lists this clonotype with a few counts. The chain uses TRBV7-2 and TRBJ2-3, with TRBD2 matching over 12 bases. The V and J ends lost 5 bases and 2 bases, in that order; junction bases with no gene match: 5. The CDR3 is made up of 16 amino acids. The V gene's germline CDR1 is SGHTA and CDR2 FQGNSA. CDR3 in DNA: TGTGCCAGCAGCAGCACTAGCGGGAGGTACACAGATACGCAGTATTTT. This gives the protein CASSSTSGRYTDTQYF.

This clonotype showed up just a few times. The chain recombines TRBV29-1 with TRBJ2-7, with D hard to call. Germline V gene lookup returns CDR1 SQVTM and CDR2 ANQGSEA. Trimming cost V 3 bases and J 2 bases, with 8 bases left between them. The CDR3 sequence is 12 residues long. CDR3 region: CSVELRPYEQYF. CDR3 coding DNA: TGCAGCGTTGAGCTCAGGCCCTACGAGCAGTACTTC.

This clonotype was found a few times. The rearrangement links TRBV29-1 to TRBJ2-2, with 9 bases that match TRBD2. Germline-derived CDR1 and CDR2 are SQVTM and ANQGSEA. Germline trimming cut 6 bases from V and 4 bases from J; bases unmatched to any gene: 6. The CDR3 length is 14 residues. The CDR3 sequence: CSVTAGGLTGELFF. In DNA form, the CDR3 reads TGCAGCGTCACAGCGGGGGGCCTCACCGGGGAGCTGTTTTTT.

The chain uses TRBV7-9 and TRBJ2-1; 9 bases fit TRBD1. The CDR3 is 14 residues long. In germline, CDR1 is SEHNR, CDR2 FQNEAQ (reference sequence). With V trimmed by 6 bases and J by 2 bases, 2 bases remained unmatched. The CDR3 is CASRGTGTYNEQFF. The DNA for the CDR3 is TGTGCCAGCAGGGGGACAGGGACCTACAATGAGCAGTTCTTC.

This clonotype occurred a few times. V is TRBV12-3 or TRBV12-4 and J is TRBJ1-5, with 8 bases matching TRBD1. The CDR3 covers 16 residues. The ends lost 4 bases at V and 6 bases at J; junction bases unmatched: 11. CDR3 loop: CASSSWATGEGQPQHF. As DNA, the CDR3 is TGTGCCAGCAGTTCCTGGGCGACAGGGGAGGGTCAGCCCCAGCATTTT.

This clonotype was seen a few times. The V call is TRBV19, the J call TRBJ1-2; D possibly corresponds to TRBD1 (6 bases). The CDR3 contains 15 residues. Germline assignment: CDR1 LNHDA and CDR2 SQIVND (reference sequence). Trimming stripped 2 bases from V and 4 bases from J, with 14 bases between. The DNA for the CDR3 is TGTGCCAGTAGTATAAGTGGGGGGCCGAGCTATGGCTACACCTTC. Protein sequence: CASSISGGPSYGYTF.

This clonotype appeared a few times. The CDR3 loop reads CASSQTGASPLHF. CDR3 in DNA: TGCGCCAGCAGCCAGACAGGGGCTTCACCCCTCCACTTT. The chain recombines TRBV4-3 with TRBJ1-6; TRBD1 aligns across 8 bases. Germline V gene sequence: CDR1 LGHNA, CDR2 YSLEER. The V and J ends lost 3 bases and 9 bases, in that order; junction bases with no gene match: 1. The CDR3 contains 13 residues.

The chain uses TRBV29-1 and TRBJ2-7; tentative D call: TRBD2 (7 bases). In germline, CDR1 is SQVTM, CDR2 ANQGSEA. The CDR3 contains 13 residues. The V gene lost 5 bases and the J gene lost 4 bases, with 15 bases spanning the gap. The CDR3 reads CSVIGRGLYEQYF. Written as DNA, the CDR3 is TGCAGCGTTATAGGCAGGGGACTATACGAGCAGTACTTC.

This clonotype was counted a few times. The J gene is TRBJ1-1, the V gene TRBV12-3 or TRBV12-4; TRBD1 might be the D (6 bases). Trimming cost V 4 bases and J 7 bases, with 16 bases left between them. The CDR3 extends over 14 amino acids. Written as DNA, the CDR3 is TGTGCCAGCAGTTCCGGGACACGGCTTAATGAAGCTTTCTTT. It codes for CASSSGTRLNEAFF.

The sample holds one count of this clonotype. The chain employs TRBV19 and TRBJ2-2; D ambiguous. The germline V and J ends were trimmed by 6 bases and 2 bases, with 7 bases remaining between them. The CDR3 loop spans 13 amino acids. Germline-derived CDR1 and CDR2 are LNHDA and SQIVND (reference sequence). The CDR3 protein is CASRGSNTGELFF. The CDR3 coding sequence is TGTGCCAGTAGAGGCAGTAACACCGGGGAGCTGTTTTTT.

The chain has TRBV12-3 or TRBV12-4 and TRBJ2-3; TRBD1 matches 9 bases. This CDR3 is built from 15 residues. Trimming took 6 bases from V and 5 from J; bases not matched to a gene: 9. The DNA of the CDR3 is TGTGCCAGCAGGGGATGGGGGACAGGGAGAGATACGCAGTATTTT. Protein product: CASRGWGTGRDTQYF.

This clonotype was recorded at least ten times. The CDR3 region has the DNA TGTGCCAGCAGCTTTCAGAGCTCCTACAATGAGCAGTTCTTC. Translation gives CASSFQSSYNEQFF. The genes are TRBV7-9 and TRBJ2-1, with no clear D. This CDR3 region has 14 residues. The V end was cut by 3 bases, the J end by 0 bases, with 6 bases between. Germline lookup yields CDR1 SEHNR and CDR2 FQNEAQ (reference sequence). The whole variable domain, remainder taken from reference TRBV7-9 and TRBJ2-1, is DTGVSQNPRHKITKRGQNVTFRCDPISEHNRLYWYRQTLGQGPEFLTYFQNEAQLEKSRLLSDRFSAERPKGSFSTLEIQRTEQGDSAMYLCASSFQSSYNEQFFGPGTRLTVL.

This clonotype appeared many times. The rearrangement uses TRBV25-1 and TRBJ1-5, with 11 bases aligning to TRBD1. Losses at the gene ends were 3 bases for V and 4 bases for J; bases not matched to a gene: 2. The CDR3 sequence is 15 residues long. In germline, CDR1 is MGHDK, CDR2 SYGVNS. CDR3 DNA sequence: TGTGCCAGCAGTGAGGGGGACAGGGGGAATCAGCCCCAGCATTTT. This translates into CASSEGDRGNQPQHF.

This clonotype appeared a few times. The CDR3, as DNA: TGTGCCAGCAGCCCTATCGGGACTAGCGGGACGAGTAGGGACACCGGGGAGCTGTTTTTT. Protein sequence: CASSPIGTSGTSRDTGELFF. This sequence joins TRBV4-2 and TRBJ2-2; TRBD2 aligns across 13 bases. Germline CDR1 reads LGHNA; CDR2 reads YNFKEQ. This CDR3 is 20 amino acids long. V lost 4 bases and J lost 3; bases outside the gene matches: 14.

The V call is TRBV19, the J call TRBJ2-3; perhaps TRBD1 as D (6 bases). Germline V lookup: CDR1 LNHDA, CDR2 SQIVND (reference sequence). The CDR3 is 15 residues long. The V gene lost 3 bases and the J gene lost 2 bases, with 12 bases spanning the gap. The CDR3 DNA is TGTGCCAGTAGTATCCCGGGACAAATCACAGATACGCAGTATTTT. This gives the protein CASSIPGQITDTQYF. Using reference TRBV19 and TRBJ2-3 for the parts outside the CDR3, the full variable domain is DGGITQSPKYLFRKEGQNVTLSCEQNLNHDAMYWYRQDPGQGLRLIYYSQIVNDFQKGDIAEGYSVSREKKESFPLTVTSAQKNPTAFYLCASSIPGQITDTQYFGPGTRLTVL.

This chain uses TRBV7-2 with TRBJ2-5, with a weak D call TRBD2 (6 bases). With 3 bases removed from V and 7 bases from J, the gap between germline ends came to 21 bases. The length of the CDR3 is 16 residues. CDR1 and CDR2 (germline): SGHTA, FQGNSA. The CDR3: CASSFGGAGLGGTQYF. In DNA, the CDR3 is TGTGCCAGCAGCTTCGGCGGGGCCGGCTTGGGAGGGACCCAGTACTTC.

This clonotype appeared many times. The chain joins TRBV11-2 to TRBJ2-2; D remains ambiguous. Trimming took 6 bases from V and 6 from J, leaving 8 bases between them. This CDR3 is built from 12 residues. CDR1 and CDR2 (germline): SGHAT, FQNNGV. The CDR3, as DNA: TGTGCCAGCAGAACTTTGTCCGGGGAGCTGTTTTTT. This gives the protein CASRTLSGELFF.

The V and J genes are TRBV11-3 and TRBJ1-2, with a possible D match to TRBD1 (6 bases). V lost 8 bases, J lost 3 bases, and 10 bases lay in between. The CDR3 covers 12 residues. Per the germline V gene, CDR1 is SGHNT and CDR2 is YENEEA. The CDR3 nucleotides read TGTGCCAGCGGGGGGCAGGACTATGGCTACACCTTC. Its translation is CASGGQDYGYTF.

This clonotype was picked up one time. This chain connects TRBV5-1 to TRBJ2-1; 11 nucleotides agree with TRBD2. CDR3 length: 17 residues. Unmatched junction bases numbered 8, after V lost 1 base and J lost 5 bases. CDR1 SGHRS and CDR2 YFSETQ come from the germline V gene. The CDR3 protein is CASSLLLAGGGNNEQFF. CDR3 bases: TGCGCCAGCAGCTTGCTCCTAGCGGGAGGTGGTAACAATGAGCAGTTCTTC.

The chain employs TRBV19 and TRBJ2-7; D is possibly TRBD1 or TRBD2 (7 bases each). The germline V gene has CDR1 LNHDA and CDR2 SQIVND (reference sequence). The CDR3 is made up of 15 amino acids. Trimming removed 11 bases from V and 2 bases from J, with 22 bases in between. CDR3 residues: CASERQGGGTYEQYF. In nucleotides, the CDR3 is TGTGCCTCTGAGAGACAGGGAGGGGGGACCTACGAGCAGTACTTC.